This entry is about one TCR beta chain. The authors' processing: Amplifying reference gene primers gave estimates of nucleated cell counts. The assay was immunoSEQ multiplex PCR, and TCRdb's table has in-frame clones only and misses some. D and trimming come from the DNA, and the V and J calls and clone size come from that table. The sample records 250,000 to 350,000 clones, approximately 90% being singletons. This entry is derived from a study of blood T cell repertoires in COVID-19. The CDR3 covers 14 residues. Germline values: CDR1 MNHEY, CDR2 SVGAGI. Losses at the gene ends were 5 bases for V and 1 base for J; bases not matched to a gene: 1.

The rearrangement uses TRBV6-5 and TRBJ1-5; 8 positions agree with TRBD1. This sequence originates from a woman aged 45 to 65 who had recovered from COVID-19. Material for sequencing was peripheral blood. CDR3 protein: CASSPGGSNQPQHF. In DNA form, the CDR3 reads TGTGCCAGCAGTCCAGGGGGCAGCAATCAGCCCCAGCATTTT.